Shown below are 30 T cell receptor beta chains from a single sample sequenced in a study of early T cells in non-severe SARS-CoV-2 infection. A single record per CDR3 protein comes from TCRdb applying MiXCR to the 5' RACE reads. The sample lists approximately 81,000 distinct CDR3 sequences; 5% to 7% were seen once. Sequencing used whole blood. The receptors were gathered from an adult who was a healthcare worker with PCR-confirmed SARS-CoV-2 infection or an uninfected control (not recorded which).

The CDR3 nucleotides are TGTGCCAGCAGCGTGAACTATGGCTACACCTTC. This sequence encodes CASSVNYGYTF. The chain has TRBV7-9 and TRBJ1-2; unclear D gene. This CDR3 comprises 11 residues. The germline gives CDR1 SEHNR, CDR2 FQNEAQ (reference sequence). V was shortened by 5 bases and J by 2 bases, with 3 bases between the two germline ends. The whole variable domain, filled in from reference TRBV7-9 and TRBJ1-2, reads DTGVSQNPRHKITKRGQNVTFRCDPISEHNRLYWYRQTLGQGPEFLTYFQNEAQLEKSRLLSDRFSAERPKGSFSTLEIQRTEQGDSAMYLCASSVNYGYTFGSGTRLTVV.

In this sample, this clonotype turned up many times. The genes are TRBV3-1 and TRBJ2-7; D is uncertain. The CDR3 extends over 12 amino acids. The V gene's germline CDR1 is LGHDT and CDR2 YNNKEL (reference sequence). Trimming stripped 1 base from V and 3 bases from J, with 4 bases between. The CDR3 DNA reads TGTGCCAGCAGCCAAGTAGTCTACGAGCAGTACTTC. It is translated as CASSQVVYEQYF.

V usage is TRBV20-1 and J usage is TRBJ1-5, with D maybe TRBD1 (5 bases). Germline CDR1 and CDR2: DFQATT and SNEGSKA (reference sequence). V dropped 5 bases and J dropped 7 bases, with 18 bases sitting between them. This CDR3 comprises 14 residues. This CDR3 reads CSAHRDASSQPQHF. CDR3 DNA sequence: TGCAGTGCTCACCGGGACGCGAGTAGCCAGCCCCAGCATTTT.

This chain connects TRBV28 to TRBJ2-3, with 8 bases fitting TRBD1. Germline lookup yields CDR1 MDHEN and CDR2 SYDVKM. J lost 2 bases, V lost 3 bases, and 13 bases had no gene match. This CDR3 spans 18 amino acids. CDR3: CASSLLGTGKLNTDTQYF. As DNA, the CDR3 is TGTGCCAGCAGTTTGCTCGGGACAGGCAAACTGAACACAGATACGCAGTATTTT.

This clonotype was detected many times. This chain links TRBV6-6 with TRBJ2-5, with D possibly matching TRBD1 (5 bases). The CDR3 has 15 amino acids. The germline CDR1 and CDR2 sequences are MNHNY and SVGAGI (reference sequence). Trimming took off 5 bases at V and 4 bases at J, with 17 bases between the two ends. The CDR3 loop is CASSTTREYIETQYF. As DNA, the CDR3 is TGTGCCAGCAGTACCACCAGGGAATACATAGAGACCCAGTACTTC.

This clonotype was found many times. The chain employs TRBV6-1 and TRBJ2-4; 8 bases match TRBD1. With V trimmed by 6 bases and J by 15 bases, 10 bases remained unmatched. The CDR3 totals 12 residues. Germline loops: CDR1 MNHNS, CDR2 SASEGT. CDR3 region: CASSRIAGQAYF. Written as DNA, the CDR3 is TGTGCCAGCAGCCGTATCGCGGGACAGGCGTACTTC.

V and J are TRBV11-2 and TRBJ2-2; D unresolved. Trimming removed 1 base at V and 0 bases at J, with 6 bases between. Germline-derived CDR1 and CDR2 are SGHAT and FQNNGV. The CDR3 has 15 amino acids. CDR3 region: CASSLVPSNTGELFF. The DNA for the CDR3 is TGTGCCAGCAGCTTAGTCCCATCGAACACCGGGGAGCTGTTTTTT.

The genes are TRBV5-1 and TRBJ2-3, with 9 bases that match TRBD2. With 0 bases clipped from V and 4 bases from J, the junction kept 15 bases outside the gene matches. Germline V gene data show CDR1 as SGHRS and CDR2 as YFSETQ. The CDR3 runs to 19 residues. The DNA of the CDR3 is TGCGCCAGCAGCTTGGTTCAGGGGCCTATTAGCGGGAGCCCAGATACGCAGTATTTT. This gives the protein CASSLVQGPISGSPDTQYF.

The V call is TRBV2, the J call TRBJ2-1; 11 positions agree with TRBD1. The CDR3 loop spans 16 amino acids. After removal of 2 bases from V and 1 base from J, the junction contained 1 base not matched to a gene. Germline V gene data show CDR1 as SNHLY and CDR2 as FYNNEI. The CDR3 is CASSERDRGSYNEQFF. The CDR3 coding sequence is TGTGCCAGCAGTGAACGGGACAGGGGGTCCTACAATGAGCAGTTCTTC.

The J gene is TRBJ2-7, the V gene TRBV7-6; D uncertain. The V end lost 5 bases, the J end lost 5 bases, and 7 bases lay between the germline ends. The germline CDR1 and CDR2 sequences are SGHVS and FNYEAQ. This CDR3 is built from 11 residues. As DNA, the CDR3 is TGTGCCAGCAGCCAAGGCCACGAGCAGTACTTC. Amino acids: CASSQGHEQYF.

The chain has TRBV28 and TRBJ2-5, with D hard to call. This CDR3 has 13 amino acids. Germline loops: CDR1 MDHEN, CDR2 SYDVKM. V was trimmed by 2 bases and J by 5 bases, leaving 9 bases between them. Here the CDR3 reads CASSLGQPETQYF. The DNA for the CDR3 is TGTGCCAGCAGTTTAGGGCAGCCGGAGACCCAGTACTTC. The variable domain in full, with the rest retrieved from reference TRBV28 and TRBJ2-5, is DVKVTQSSRYLVKRTGEKVFLECVQDMDHENMFWYRQDPGLGLRLIYFSYDVKMKEKGDIPEGYSVSREKKERFSLILESASTNQTSMYLCASSLGQPETQYFGPGTRLLVL.

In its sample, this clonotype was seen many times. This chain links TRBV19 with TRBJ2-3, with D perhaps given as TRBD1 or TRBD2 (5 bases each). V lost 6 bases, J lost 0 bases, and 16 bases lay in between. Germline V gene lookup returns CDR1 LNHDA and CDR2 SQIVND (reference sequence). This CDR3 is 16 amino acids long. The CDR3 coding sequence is TGTGCCAGTAGCCGGGGACGCCAAGAAAGCACAGATACGCAGTATTTT. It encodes CASSRGRQESTDTQYF.

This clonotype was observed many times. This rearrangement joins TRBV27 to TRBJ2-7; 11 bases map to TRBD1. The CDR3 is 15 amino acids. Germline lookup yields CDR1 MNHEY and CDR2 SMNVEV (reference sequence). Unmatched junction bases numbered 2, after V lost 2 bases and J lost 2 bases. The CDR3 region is CASSLLDRGPYEQYF. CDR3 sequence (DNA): TGTGCCAGCAGTTTACTGGACAGGGGGCCCTACGAGCAGTACTTC.

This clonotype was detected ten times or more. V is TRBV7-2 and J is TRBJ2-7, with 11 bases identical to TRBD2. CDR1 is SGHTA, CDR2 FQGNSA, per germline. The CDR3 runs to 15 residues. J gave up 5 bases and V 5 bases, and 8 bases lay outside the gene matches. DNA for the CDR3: TGTGCCAGCAGCCTCACTAGCGGGAGAAGAGACGAGCAGTACTTC. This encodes CASSLTSGRRDEQYF.

The CDR3, as DNA: TGTGCCATCAGTGGAGGAGGGGCTGGGGCCAACGTCCTGACTTTC. Encoded protein: CAISGGGAGANVLTF. V usage is TRBV10-3 and J usage is TRBJ2-6; D possibly corresponds to TRBD2 (6 bases). The CDR3 is made up of 15 amino acids. Germline values: CDR1 ENHRY, CDR2 SYGVKD. The germline V and J ends were trimmed by 4 bases and 2 bases, with 9 bases remaining between them.

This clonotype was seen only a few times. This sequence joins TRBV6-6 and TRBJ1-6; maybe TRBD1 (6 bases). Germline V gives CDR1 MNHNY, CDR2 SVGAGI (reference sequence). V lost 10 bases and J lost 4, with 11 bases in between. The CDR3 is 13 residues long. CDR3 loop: CATLRGYNSPLHF. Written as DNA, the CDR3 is TGTGCCACATTGAGGGGGTATAATTCACCCCTCCACTTT.

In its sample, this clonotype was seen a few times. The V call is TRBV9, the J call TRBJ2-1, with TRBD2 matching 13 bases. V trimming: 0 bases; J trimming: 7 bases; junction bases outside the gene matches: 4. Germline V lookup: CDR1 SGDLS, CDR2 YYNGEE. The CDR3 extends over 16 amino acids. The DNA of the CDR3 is TGTGCCAGCAGCGTAGGGGGACTAGCGGGGTTAAATGAGCAGTTCTTC. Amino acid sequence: CASSVGGLAGLNEQFF.

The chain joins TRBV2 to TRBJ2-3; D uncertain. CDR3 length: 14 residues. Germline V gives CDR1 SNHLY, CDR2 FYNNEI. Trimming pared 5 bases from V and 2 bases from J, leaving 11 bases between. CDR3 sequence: CASSRASFTDTQYF. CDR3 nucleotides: TGTGCCAGCAGTCGCGCTTCCTTCACAGATACGCAGTATTTT.

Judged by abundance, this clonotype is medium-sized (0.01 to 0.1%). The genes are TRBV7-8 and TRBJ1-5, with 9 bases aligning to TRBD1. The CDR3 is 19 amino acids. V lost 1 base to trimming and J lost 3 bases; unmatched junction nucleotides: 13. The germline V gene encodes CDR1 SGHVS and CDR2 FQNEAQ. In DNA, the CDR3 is TGTGCCAGCAGCTTAGGTGGCCGTGGACAGGGGTTTTCCAATCAGCCCCAGCATTTT. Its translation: CASSLGGRGQGFSNQPQHF. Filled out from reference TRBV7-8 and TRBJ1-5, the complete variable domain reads GAGVSQSPRYKVAKRGQDVALRCDPISGHVSLFWYQQALGQGPEFLTYFQNEAQLDKSGLPSDRFFAERPEGSVSTLKIQRTQQEDSAVYLCASSLGGRGQGFSNQPQHFGDGTRLSIL.

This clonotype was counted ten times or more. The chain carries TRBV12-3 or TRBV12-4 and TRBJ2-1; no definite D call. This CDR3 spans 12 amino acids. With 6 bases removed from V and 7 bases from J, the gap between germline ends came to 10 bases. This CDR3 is CASSTLGNEQFF. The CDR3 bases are TGTGCCAGCAGCACGCTCGGGAATGAGCAGTTCTTC.

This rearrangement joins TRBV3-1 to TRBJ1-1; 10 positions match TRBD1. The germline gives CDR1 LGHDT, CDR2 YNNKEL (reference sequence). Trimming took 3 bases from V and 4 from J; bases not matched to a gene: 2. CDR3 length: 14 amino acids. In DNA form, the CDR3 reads TGTGCCAGCAGCCACCGACAGGGGGCCACTGAAGCTTTCTTT. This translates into CASSHRQGATEAFF.

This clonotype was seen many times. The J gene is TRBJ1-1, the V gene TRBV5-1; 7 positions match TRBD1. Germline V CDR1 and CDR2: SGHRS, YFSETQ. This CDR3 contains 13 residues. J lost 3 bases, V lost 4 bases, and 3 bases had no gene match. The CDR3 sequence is CASSPDRDTEAFF. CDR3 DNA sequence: TGCGCCAGCAGCCCCGACAGGGACACTGAAGCTTTCTTT. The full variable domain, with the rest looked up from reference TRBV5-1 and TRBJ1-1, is KAGVTQTPRYLIKTRGQQVTLSCSPISGHRSVSWYQQTPGQGLQFLFEYFSETQRNKGNFPGRFSGRQFSNSRSEMNVSTLELGDSALYLCASSPDRDTEAFFGQGTRLTVV.

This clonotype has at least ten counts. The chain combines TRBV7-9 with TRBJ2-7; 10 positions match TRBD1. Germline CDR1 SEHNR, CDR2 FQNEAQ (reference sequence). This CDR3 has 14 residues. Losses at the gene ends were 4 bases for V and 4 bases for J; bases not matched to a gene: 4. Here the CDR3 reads CASSSRTGGYEQYF. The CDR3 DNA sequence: TGTGCCAGCAGCTCTAGGACAGGGGGGTACGAGCAGTACTTC. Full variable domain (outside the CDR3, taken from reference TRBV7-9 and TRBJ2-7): DTGVSQNPRHKITKRGQNVTFRCDPISEHNRLYWYRQTLGQGPEFLTYFQNEAQLEKSRLLSDRFSAERPKGSFSTLEIQRTEQGDSAMYLCASSSRTGGYEQYFGPGTRLTVT.

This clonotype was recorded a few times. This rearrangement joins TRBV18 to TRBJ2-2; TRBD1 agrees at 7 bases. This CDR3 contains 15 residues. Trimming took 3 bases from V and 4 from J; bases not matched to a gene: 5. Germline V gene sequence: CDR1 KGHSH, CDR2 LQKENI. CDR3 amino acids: CASSPGTGATGELFF. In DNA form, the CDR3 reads TGTGCCAGCTCACCCGGAACAGGGGCCACCGGGGAGCTGTTTTTT.

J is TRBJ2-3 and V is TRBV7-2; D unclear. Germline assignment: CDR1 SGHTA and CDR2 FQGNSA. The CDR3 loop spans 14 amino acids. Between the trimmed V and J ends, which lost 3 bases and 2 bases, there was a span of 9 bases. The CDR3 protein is CASSLFPATDTQYF. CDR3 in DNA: TGTGCCAGCAGCTTGTTTCCGGCCACAGATACGCAGTATTTT.

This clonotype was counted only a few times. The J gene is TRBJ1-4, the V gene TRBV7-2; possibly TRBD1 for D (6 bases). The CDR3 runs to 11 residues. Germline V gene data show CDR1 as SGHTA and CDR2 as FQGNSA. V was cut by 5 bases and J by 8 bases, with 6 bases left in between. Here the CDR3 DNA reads TGTGCCAGCAGCCAGGGGGAAAAACTGTTTTTT. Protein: CASSQGEKLFF. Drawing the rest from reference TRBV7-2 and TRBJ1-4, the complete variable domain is GAGVSQSPSNKVTEKGKDVELRCDPISGHTALYWYRQSLGQGLEFLIYFQGNSAPDKSGLPSDRFSAERTGGSVSTLTIQRTQQEDSAVYLCASSQGEKLFFGSGTQLSVL.

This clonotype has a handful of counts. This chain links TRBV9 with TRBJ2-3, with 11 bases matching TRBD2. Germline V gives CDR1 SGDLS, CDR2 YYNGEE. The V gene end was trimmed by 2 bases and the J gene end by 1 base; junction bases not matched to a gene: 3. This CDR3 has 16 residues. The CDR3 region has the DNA TGTGCCAGCAGCGTGGAGGGACTAGCGGGCACAGATACGCAGTATTTT. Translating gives CASSVEGLAGTDTQYF.

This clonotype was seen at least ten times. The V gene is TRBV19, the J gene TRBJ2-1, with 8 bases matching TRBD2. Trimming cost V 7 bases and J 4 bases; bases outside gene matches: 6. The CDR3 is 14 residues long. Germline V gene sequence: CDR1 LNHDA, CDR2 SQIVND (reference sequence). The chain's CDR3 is CASMSGGKYNEQFF. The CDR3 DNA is TGTGCCAGTATGAGCGGGGGCAAATACAATGAGCAGTTCTTC.

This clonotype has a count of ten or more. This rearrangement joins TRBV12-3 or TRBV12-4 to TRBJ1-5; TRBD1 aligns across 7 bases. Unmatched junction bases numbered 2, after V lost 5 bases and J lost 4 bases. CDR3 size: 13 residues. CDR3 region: CASSTGANQPQHF. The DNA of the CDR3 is TGTGCCAGCAGTACAGGGGCAAATCAGCCCCAGCATTTT.

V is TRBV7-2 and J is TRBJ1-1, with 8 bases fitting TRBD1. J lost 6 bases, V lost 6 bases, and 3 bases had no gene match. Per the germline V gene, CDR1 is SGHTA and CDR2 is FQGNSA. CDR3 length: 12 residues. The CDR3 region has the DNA TGTGCCAGCAGACGACAGGGGCCTGAAGCTTTCTTT. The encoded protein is CASRRQGPEAFF.